This entry lists 11 T cell receptor beta chains sequenced from one sample in a study of blood T cell repertoires in COVID-19. TCRdb keeps only in-frame clones here, not all; method: immunoSEQ multiplex PCR. The sample gives 250,000 to 300,000 clones, around 90% of which show up once; around 2% is in the top ten. The sequenced sample consisted of PBMCs or T cells enriched from blood (not recorded which). The receptors were sampled from a woman between 55 and 75 years old in a cohort exposed to, infected with or recovered from COVID-19 (not recorded which).

V gene TRBV5-1 combines with J gene TRBJ2-7; the D gene is possibly TRBD2 (6 bases). The CDR3 sequence is 16 residues long. Trimming removed 0 bases from V and 2 bases from J, with 15 bases in between. Germline CDR1 SGHRS, CDR2 YFSETQ. In DNA, the CDR3 is TGCGCCAGCAGCTTGGAGCCGGCGGGAAATCCCTACGAGCAGTACTTC. This codes for CASSLEPAGNPYEQYF.

This clone was detected once. The chain uses TRBV4-2 and TRBJ2-7; 7 positions agree with TRBD2. V lost 0 bases and J lost 0; bases outside the gene matches: 8. The CDR3 has 17 residues. The germline CDR1 and CDR2 sequences are LGHNA and YNFKEQ. The CDR3: CASSQEGREASSYEQYF. CDR3 in DNA: TGTGCCAGCAGCCAAGAGGGACGGGAGGCCTCCTCCTACGAGCAGTACTTC.

The chain has TRBV15 and TRBJ2-1; 10 nucleotides align to TRBD2. CDR3 length: 19 amino acids. Germline V lookup: CDR1 LNHNV, CDR2 YYDKDF (reference sequence). Germline trimming cut 3 bases from V and 0 bases from J; bases unmatched to any gene: 11. CDR3 protein: CATSSTGGLAGGSYNEQFF. DNA for the CDR3: TGTGCCACCAGCAGCACCGGCGGGTTAGCGGGAGGCTCCTACAATGAGCAGTTCTTC.

The chain links TRBV21-1 to TRBJ2-1; the table's D call TRBD2 went unverified against the DNA. TRBV21-1 counts as a pseudogene. The CDR3 is 17 residues long. CDR3 nucleotide sequence: TGTGCCAGCAGCAATACTCGACTAGCGGGAAGTTACAATGAGCAGTTCTTC. Its protein is CASSNTRLAGSYNEQFF.

This clone was found a few times. The CDR3 nucleotides are TGTGCCAGCAGCCAGGGACAGGGGGGAACTGAAGCTTTCTTT. Encoded protein: CASSQGQGGTEAFF. This chain joins TRBV7-9 and TRBJ1-1; TRBD1 matches at 11 bases. V lost 5 bases and J lost 5; bases outside the gene matches: 4. The CDR3 contains 14 residues. The germline CDR1 and CDR2 sequences are SEHNR and FQNEAQ (reference sequence).

This chain uses TRBV5-1 with TRBJ2-1; D is perhaps TRBD2 (7 bases). The CDR3 length is 16 residues. Germline V lookup: CDR1 SGHRS, CDR2 YFSETQ. V was trimmed by 0 bases and J by 7 bases, leaving 17 bases between them. CDR3 DNA sequence: TGCGCCAGCAGCTTGGTCGGGGGGCCAGGTGGAAATGAGCAGTTCTTC. Translating it yields CASSLVGGPGGNEQFF. The complete variable domain, with remaining parts taken from reference TRBV5-1 and TRBJ2-1, reads KAGVTQTPRYLIKTRGQQVTLSCSPISGHRSVSWYQQTPGQGLQFLFEYFSETQRNKGNFPGRFSGRQFSNSRSEMNVSTLELGDSALYLCASSLVGGPGGNEQFFGPGTRLTVL.

V gene TRBV28 combines with J gene TRBJ2-5, with D maybe TRBD2 (6 bases). The CDR3 has 11 amino acids. Germline lookup yields CDR1 MDHEN and CDR2 SYDVKM. The V end lost 9 bases, the J end lost 5 bases, and 10 bases lay between the germline ends. The CDR3 spells CASRSGETQYF. The CDR3 DNA reads TGTGCCAGTCGGAGCGGGGAGACCCAGTACTTC.

The chain couples TRBV5-6 to TRBJ2-1; 7 bases agree with TRBD1. V shed 2 bases and J 4 bases; nucleotides not matched to a gene: 6. This CDR3 has 15 residues. Germline CDR1 and CDR2: SGHDT and YYEEEE. CDR3: CASSFPRGIYNEQFF. The CDR3 DNA is TGTGCCAGCAGCTTTCCCAGGGGGATATACAATGAGCAGTTCTTC.

This chain connects TRBV14 to TRBJ2-1; the D gene is possibly TRBD1 (6 bases). With 0 bases removed from V and 6 bases from J, the gap between germline ends came to 15 bases. The germline CDR1 and CDR2 sequences are SGHDN and FVKESK. CDR3 length: 16 residues. Here the CDR3 DNA reads TGTGCCAGCAGCCAAGATTGGGGGCTAGTGGTCAATGAGCAGTTCTTC. Translated: CASSQDWGLVVNEQFF.

Worth noting for this clone: The junction shows a germline mismatch at one end, possibly a read error. The chain combines TRBV27 with TRBJ2-7; 10 bases agree with TRBD2. CDR3 size: 14 residues. Looked up from germline, CDR1 is MNHEY and CDR2 is SMNVEV (reference sequence). CDR3 nucleotides: TGTGCCAGTAGTTTAGGGACTAGCGACTACGAGCAGTACTTC. Translating gives CASSLGTSDYEQYF.

The chain uses TRBV2 and TRBJ2-3; TRBD2 is a possible D gene (5 bases). In germline, CDR1 is SNHLY, CDR2 FYNNEI. This CDR3 region has 13 residues. V gave up 1 base and J gave up 4 bases, with 6 bases separating them. Written as DNA, the CDR3 is TGTGCCAGCAGTGAAGGGACTGCAGATACGCAGTATTTT. Translating it yields CASSEGTADTQYF.